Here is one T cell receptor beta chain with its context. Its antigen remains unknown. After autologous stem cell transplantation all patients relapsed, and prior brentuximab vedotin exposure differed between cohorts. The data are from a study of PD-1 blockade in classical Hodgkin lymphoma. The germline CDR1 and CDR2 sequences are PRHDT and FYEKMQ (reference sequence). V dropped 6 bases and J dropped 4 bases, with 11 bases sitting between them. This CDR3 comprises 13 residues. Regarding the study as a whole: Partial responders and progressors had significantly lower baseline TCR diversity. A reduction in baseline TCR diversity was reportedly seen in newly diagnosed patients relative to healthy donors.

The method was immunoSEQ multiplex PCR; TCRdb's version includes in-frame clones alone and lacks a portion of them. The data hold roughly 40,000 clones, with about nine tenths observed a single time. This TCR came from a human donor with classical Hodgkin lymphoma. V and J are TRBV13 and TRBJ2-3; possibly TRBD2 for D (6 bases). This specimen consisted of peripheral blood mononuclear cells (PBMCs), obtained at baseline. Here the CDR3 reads CASSWRVADTQYF. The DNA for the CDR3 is TGTGCCAGCAGTTGGAGGGTCGCAGATACGCAGTATTTT.